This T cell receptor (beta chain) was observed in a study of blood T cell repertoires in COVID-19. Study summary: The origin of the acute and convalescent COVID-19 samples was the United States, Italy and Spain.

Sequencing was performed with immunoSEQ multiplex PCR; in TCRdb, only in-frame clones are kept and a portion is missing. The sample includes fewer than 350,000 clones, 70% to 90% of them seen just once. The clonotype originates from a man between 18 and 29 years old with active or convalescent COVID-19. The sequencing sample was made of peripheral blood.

As DNA, the CDR3 is TGTGCCAGCAGCGTAAGAGCGGGGGGCGATGAGCAGTTCTTC. Translating gives CASSVRAGGDEQFF. The chain uses TRBV9 and TRBJ2-1, with 9 positions matching TRBD2. V trimming: 1 base; J trimming: 8 bases; junction bases outside the gene matches: 4. The CDR3 has 14 amino acids. CDR1 SGDLS and CDR2 YYNGEE come from the germline V gene.